The rows below give T cell receptor beta chains drawn from one sample of a study of blood T cell repertoires in COVID-19. Clones were sequenced by immunoSEQ multiplex PCR, and TCRdb holds only the in-frame ones, with some missing. The sample lists 380,000 or so clones; roughly 90% were seen once. Sequencing input: peripheral blood. All receptors derive from a middle-aged man with acute or convalescent COVID-19. Both conserved end residues are trimmed from each CDR3. Size is omitted from some rows. Given values are once, few, many or a class for expanded clones.

TRBV4-2,NA,ASRTEPLAGDTQY
TRBV5-1,NA,ASSSQILSGTRSSPLH
TRBV7-9,NA,ASRYYNTPGTEGGYT
TRBV7-2,NA,ASSPRQGGSEQY
TRBV27,once,ATSTGASGREGSYNEQF
TRBV10-3,NA,AISEPTSGRITGELF
TRBV5-1,NA,ASSPYLGGNTEAF
TRBV4-1,NA,ASSQGGRMTDTQY
TRBV19,once,ASSTKTGKETQY
TRBV9,NA,ASSARSGSSYNEQF
TRBV11-2,NA,ASSLMTGTNEKLF